The rows below give T cell receptor beta chains drawn from one sample of a study of cytotoxic CD8 clonotypes in ibrutinib-treated CLL. This table comes from immunoSEQ multiplex PCR, and its TCRdb copy is limited to in-frame clones, with some not included. The sample carries roughly 330,000 clones, over 55% recorded once. The material was PBMCs, obtained after 36 months of ibrutinib treatment. These receptors all come from a human donor with chronic lymphocytic leukemia. Each CDR3 is given with its conserved first and last residue. Fields, in order: J gene, clone size, D gene, V gene, CDR3 DNA, CDR3 protein. A D gene is named only where the DNA matches it firmly. Clone size, where shown, is once, few, many, or a class for clones that have expanded.

J: TRBJ2-3; size: few; D: -; V: TRBV20-1; DNA: TGCAGTGCTAGTCACAAAGATACGCAGTATTTT; CDR3: CSASHKDTQYF
J: TRBJ2-2; size: once; D: TRBD1; V: TRBV7-8; DNA: TGTGCCAGCAGCCGCACGGGACAGGGGAAGGACACCGGGGAGCTGTTTTTT; CDR3: CASSRTGQGKDTGELFF
J: TRBJ1-2; size: -; D: -; V: TRBV29-1; DNA: TGCAGCGTCCTCTCGGGCGGGCTTGGCTACACCTTC; CDR3: CSVLSGGLGYTF
J: TRBJ1-5; size: -; D: -; V: TRBV10-1; DNA: TGCGCCAGCAGTGGTCATCAGCCCCAGCATTTT; CDR3: CASSGHQPQHF
J: TRBJ1-1; size: -; D: TRBD1; V: TRBV7-9; DNA: TGTGCCAGCAGCTCCCAATGGCGGGGACAGGGGGACACTGAAGCTTTCTTT; CDR3: CASSSQWRGQGDTEAFF
J: TRBJ1-5; size: -; D: TRBD1; V: TRBV11-2; DNA: TGTGCCAGCAGCCCGGGGACAGGGAATCAGCCCCAGCATTTT; CDR3: CASSPGTGNQPQHF
J: TRBJ2-7; size: -; D: TRBD2; V: TRBV6-1; DNA: TGTGCCAGCAGTGGGAGTCGGACTAGCGGTTTCGAGCAGTACTTC; CDR3: CASSGSRTSGFEQYF
J: TRBJ1-2; size: once; D: -; V: TRBV20-1; DNA: TGCAGAGGGGAAAACTACTATGGCTACACCTTC; CDR3: CRGENYYGYTF
J: TRBJ2-1; size: -; D: -; V: TRBV7-3; DNA: TGTGCCAGCAGCTTGTCTAGTAACTCCTACAATGAGCAGTTCTTC; CDR3: CASSLSSNSYNEQFF
J: TRBJ2-3; size: -; D: TRBD1; V: TRBV27; DNA: TGTGCCAGCAGGGCCCGGGACAGGGTAACAGATACGCAGTATTTT; CDR3: CASRARDRVTDTQYF
J: TRBJ2-1; size: -; D: -; V: TRBV25-1; DNA: TGTGCCAGCAGTGAGCTTACGGCAGGGAGCTCCTACAATGAGCAGTTCTTC; CDR3: CASSELTAGSSYNEQFF
J: TRBJ2-5; size: -; D: TRBD1; V: TRBV18; DNA: TGTGCCAGCTCACCGGACAGGCAAGAGACCCAGTACTTC; CDR3: CASSPDRQETQYF
J: TRBJ1-5; size: -; D: -; V: TRBV18; DNA: TGTGCCAGCTCACCGGCATTTAATCCGCCCCAGCATTTT; CDR3: CASSPAFNPPQHF
J: TRBJ2-1; size: -; D: -; V: TRBV5-1; DNA: TGCGCCAGCAGAGGTGCAGGGCCAAAGCCCTACAATGAGCAGTTCTTC; CDR3: CASRGAGPKPYNEQFF
J: TRBJ2-7; size: few; D: TRBD2; V: TRBV27; DNA: TGTGCCAGCAGGCGAGCGACTAGCGGGAGCTTATACGAGCAGTACTTC; CDR3: CASRRATSGSLYEQYF
J: TRBJ2-7; size: -; D: -; V: TRBV7-2; DNA: TGTGCCAGCAGCCCCCCCCTAGTGCGCGAGCAGTACTTC; CDR3: CASSPPLVREQYF
J: TRBJ1-1; size: few; D: -; V: TRBV9; DNA: TGTGCCAGCAGCGCCAACCCACTTACAGAAGCTTTCTTT; CDR3: CASSANPLTEAFF
J: TRBJ1-1; size: -; D: -; V: TRBV7-9; DNA: TGTGCCAGCAGCCTAAAAGGGGCGCTAAACACTGAAGCTTTCTTT; CDR3: CASSLKGALNTEAFF
J: TRBJ2-1; size: few; D: -; V: TRBV4-1; DNA: TGCGCCAGCAGCCGTAGGGCAGGGGATTCGTACAATGAGCAGTTCTTC; CDR3: CASSRRAGDSYNEQFF
J: TRBJ2-2; size: few; D: -; V: TRBV6-5; DNA: TGTGCCAGCAGTTACTCTTCGTGGTCCGGGGAGCTGTTTTTT; CDR3: CASSYSSWSGELFF
J: TRBJ1-2; size: once; D: -; V: TRBV27; DNA: TGTGCCAGCAGTGCGCACGGTCACTATGGCTACACCTTC; CDR3: CASSAHGHYGYTF
J: TRBJ2-7; size: -; D: -; V: TRBV9; DNA: TGTGCCAGCAGCGTAGAATCGGGGCCCTACGAGCAGTACTTC; CDR3: CASSVESGPYEQYF
J: TRBJ1-2; size: -; D: TRBD1; V: TRBV10-3; DNA: TGTGCCATCGGCTCCGGACAGGCTTCGTGGTATGGCTACACCTTC; CDR3: CAIGSGQASWYGYTF
J: TRBJ1-2; size: -; D: -; V: TRBV18; DNA: TGTGCCAGCTCACCAGGGCAGGCTGGCTACACCTTC; CDR3: CASSPGQAGYTF
J: TRBJ1-1; size: few; D: -; V: TRBV28; DNA: TGTGCCAGCAGTGAATTACAGCTGAACACTGAAGCTTTCTTT; CDR3: CASSELQLNTEAFF
J: TRBJ2-2; size: few; D: -; V: TRBV7-9; DNA: TGTGCCAGCAGACCCACGAACACCGGGGAGCTGTTTTTT; CDR3: CASRPTNTGELFF
J: TRBJ2-1; size: -; D: TRBD1; V: TRBV6-5; DNA: TGTGCCAGCAGTGAGACAGGGAAGGAGCAGTTCTTC; CDR3: CASSETGKEQFF
J: TRBJ2-7; size: -; D: -; V: TRBV5-1; DNA: TGCGCCAGCAGCTTGTTTAAGGGGGACGATGAGCAGTACTTC; CDR3: CASSLFKGDDEQYF
J: TRBJ2-1; size: -; D: -; V: TRBV4-3; DNA: TGCGCCAGCAGCCAGGGGGTTCCGAGCTCCTACAATGAGCAGTTCTTC; CDR3: CASSQGVPSSYNEQFF
J: TRBJ2-1; size: once; D: -; V: TRBV5-1; DNA: TGCGCCAGCAGCTTGGAGCTAAGCTCCTACAATGAGCAGTTCTTC; CDR3: CASSLELSSYNEQFF
J: TRBJ2-7; size: once; D: -; V: TRBV4-3; DNA: TGCGCCAGCAGCCAAGGAGGTAGCTCCTACGAGCAGTACTTC; CDR3: CASSQGGSSYEQYF
J: TRBJ1-1; size: -; D: -; V: TRBV19; DNA: TGTGCCAGTAACGGTAAATCAGGGGCTGACACTGAAGCTTTCTTT; CDR3: CASNGKSGADTEAFF
J: TRBJ1-5; size: few; D: -; V: TRBV28; DNA: TGTGCCAGCAGCCCGGGGCCGAAGAATCAGCCCCAGCATTTT; CDR3: CASSPGPKNQPQHF
J: TRBJ2-3; size: -; D: TRBD1; V: TRBV4-1; DNA: TGCGCCAGCAGCCAAGAGAGTGGACAGGGGGCGGCAGATACGCAGTATTTT; CDR3: CASSQESGQGAADTQYF
J: TRBJ2-3; size: -; D: TRBD1; V: TRBV7-2; DNA: TGTGCCAGCAGCCCCAGCAGGGGGAGAACAGATACGCAGTATTTT; CDR3: CASSPSRGRTDTQYF
J: TRBJ2-3; size: few; D: -; V: TRBV27; DNA: TGTGCCAGCAGTTTGGACAGCCACACAGATACGCAGTATTTT; CDR3: CASSLDSHTDTQYF
J: TRBJ2-2; size: -; D: -; V: TRBV11-2; DNA: TGTGCCAGCAGCTTACCCAGGGGTCATTTTACCAACACCGGGGAGCTGTTTTTT; CDR3: CASSLPRGHFTNTGELFF
J: TRBJ2-5; size: few; D: TRBD1; V: TRBV11-2; DNA: TGTGCCAGCAGCTGGCCTCCGGGACAGGGGGAGACCCAGTACTTC; CDR3: CASSWPPGQGETQYF
J: TRBJ2-7; size: -; D: -; V: TRBV7-9; DNA: TGTGCCAGCAGCGCGAGAGGTGACTACGAGCAGTACTTC; CDR3: CASSARGDYEQYF
J: TRBJ1-1; size: -; D: -; V: TRBV7-9; DNA: TGTGCCAGCAGCTCCCGGGGGGGGACTGAAGCTTTCTTT; CDR3: CASSSRGGTEAFF
J: TRBJ2-3; size: -; D: -; V: TRBV29-1; DNA: TGCAGCTCCCAGGACTTAGGGTTGGATACGCAGTATTTT; CDR3: CSSQDLGLDTQYF
J: TRBJ2-4; size: -; D: TRBD2; V: TRBV9; DNA: TGTGCCAGCAGTCCCTTTCTAGCGGGCGTAGCCAAAAACATTCAGTACTTC; CDR3: CASSPFLAGVAKNIQYF
J: TRBJ2-7; size: many; D: TRBD2; V: TRBV7-9; DNA: TGTGCCAGCAGCTTCAGGACTAGCGGGATCTACGAGCAGTACTTC; CDR3: CASSFRTSGIYEQYF
J: TRBJ2-7; size: -; D: -; V: TRBV4-1; DNA: TGCGCCAGCAGCCGCCCAGGGGACGAGCAGTACTTC; CDR3: CASSRPGDEQYF
J: TRBJ2-5; size: -; D: -; V: TRBV6-5; DNA: TGTGCCAGCACCGGGTTCCAAGAGACCCAGTACTTC; CDR3: CASTGFQETQYF